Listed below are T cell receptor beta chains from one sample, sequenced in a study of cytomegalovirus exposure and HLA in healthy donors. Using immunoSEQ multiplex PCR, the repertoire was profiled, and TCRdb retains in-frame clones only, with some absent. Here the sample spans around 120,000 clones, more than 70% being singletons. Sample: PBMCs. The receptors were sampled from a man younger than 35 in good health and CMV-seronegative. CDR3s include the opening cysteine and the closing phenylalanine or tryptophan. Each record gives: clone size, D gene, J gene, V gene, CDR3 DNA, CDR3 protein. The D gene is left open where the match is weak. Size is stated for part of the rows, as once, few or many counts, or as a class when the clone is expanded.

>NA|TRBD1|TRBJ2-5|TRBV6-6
TGTGCCAGCAGTTACTCGGGACAGGCCCAAGAGACCCAGTACTTC
CASSYSGQAQETQYF
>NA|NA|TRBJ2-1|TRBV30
TGTGCCTGGAAAAGGAGAAGACAGAGGTGGAATGAGCAGTTCTTC
CAWKRRRQRWNEQFF
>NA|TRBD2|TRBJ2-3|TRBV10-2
TGCGCCAGTATACTAGCGGGGGGCCCAGATACGCAGTATTTT
CASILAGGPDTQYF
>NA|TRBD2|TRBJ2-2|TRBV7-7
TGTGCCAGCAGGCCTGGACTAGCGGCCAAAGGGACCGGGGAGCTGTTTTTT
CASRPGLAAKGTGELFF
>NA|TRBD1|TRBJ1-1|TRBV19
TGTGCCAGTAGTATGACAGGGGGCCAGGGCACTGAAGCTTTCTTT
CASSMTGGQGTEAFF
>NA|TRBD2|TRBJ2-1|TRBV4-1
TGCGCCAGCAGCCAACCTACTAGCGCGACGAACAATGAGCAGTTCTTC
CASSQPTSATNNEQFF
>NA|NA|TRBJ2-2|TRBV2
TGTGCCAGCAGTGAGGGCACCGAGACAGGCCCCCGGGAGCTGTTTTTT
CASSEGTETGPRELFF
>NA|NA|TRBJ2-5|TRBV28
TGTGCCAGCAGTTTATGGGGTGAAGACATACGAGAGACCCAGTACTTC
CASSLWGEDIRETQYF
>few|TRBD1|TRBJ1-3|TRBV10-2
TGCGCCAGCTCCACGGTAGGGCAGGGGGTTCTACGAGGTGGAAACACCATATATTTT
CASSTVGQGVLRGGNTIYF
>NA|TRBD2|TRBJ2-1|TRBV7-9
TGTGCCAGCAGCACGTGGACTAGCGGGAGCTACAATGAGCAGTTCTTC
CASSTWTSGSYNEQFF
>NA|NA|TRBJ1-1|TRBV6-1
TGTGCCAGCGGGACACAGGGAATCACTGAAGCTTTCTTT
CASGTQGITEAFF
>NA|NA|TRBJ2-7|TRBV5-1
TGCGCCAGCAGCCTGAATACCGGGTCTTACTACGAGCAGTACTTC
CASSLNTGSYYEQYF
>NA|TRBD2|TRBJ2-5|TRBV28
TGTGCCAGCAGCCCTAAACTAGCGGGGGTAGAGACCCAGTACTTC
CASSPKLAGVETQYF
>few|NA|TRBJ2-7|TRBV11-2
TGTGCCAGCAGCTTAGGGGCATCCTACGAGCAGTACTTC
CASSLGASYEQYF
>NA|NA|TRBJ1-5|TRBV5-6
TGTGCCAGCAGCTTATTTATGACAAACAATCAGCCCCAGCATTTT
CASSLFMTNNQPQHF
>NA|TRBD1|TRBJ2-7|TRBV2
TGTGCCAGCAGTGAGGTAGGGGGCGGCGAGCAGTACTTC
CASSEVGGGEQYF
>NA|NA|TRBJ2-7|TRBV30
TGTGCCTGGAGCCCGGGGACATTCCCCTACGAGCAGTACTTC
CAWSPGTFPYEQYF
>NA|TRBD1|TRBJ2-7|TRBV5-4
TGTGCCAGCAGGGACAGGGGAATGAGCGAGCAGTACTTC
CASRDRGMSEQYF
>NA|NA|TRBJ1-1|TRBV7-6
TGTGCCAGCAGCTTTCAGTCGAACACTGAAGCTTTCTTT
CASSFQSNTEAFF
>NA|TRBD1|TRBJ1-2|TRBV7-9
TGTGCCAGCAGCTTAGTCCGACAGGGTGATGGCTACACCTTC
CASSLVRQGDGYTF
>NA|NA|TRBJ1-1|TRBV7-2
TGTGCCAGCAGCTTACAGGGTTTTGAAGCTTTCTTT
CASSLQGFEAFF
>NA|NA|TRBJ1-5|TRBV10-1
TGCGCCAGCAGTGTCAGGGGCAATCAGCCCCAGCATTTT
CASSVRGNQPQHF
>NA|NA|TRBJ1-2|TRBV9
TGTGCCAGCAGCGTAGGATATAGAACGGATGGCTACACCTTC
CASSVGYRTDGYTF
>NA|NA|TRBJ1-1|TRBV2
TGTGCCAGCAGTTCGGGGAAGTGGGAGAACACTGAAGCTTTCTTT
CASSSGKWENTEAFF
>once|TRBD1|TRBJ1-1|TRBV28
TGTGCCAGCAGTTTCGCGACAGGGGGCACTGAAGCTTTCTTT
CASSFATGGTEAFF
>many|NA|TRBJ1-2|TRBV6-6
TGTGCCAGCAGTTGGACTCTCAGCGGGGGCTACACCTTC
CASSWTLSGGYTF
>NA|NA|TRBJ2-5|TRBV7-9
TGTGCCAGCAGCCCCAGTTCCGTCGCGGGGCGCCAAGAGACCCAGTACTTC
CASSPSSVAGRQETQYF